This T cell receptor beta chain was captured in a study of technical replicates of blood from several donors. Trimming removed 8 bases from V and 0 bases from J; junction bases left unmatched: 21. Germline-derived CDR1 and CDR2 are SNHLY and FYNNEI. The CDR3 consists of 20 residues. Sequencing was performed with immunoSEQ multiplex PCR; in TCRdb, only in-frame clones are kept and a portion is missing. The sample has 84,000 or so clones; just under 95% are singletons. This sequence was found in a human donor in good health. V and J are TRBV2 and TRBJ1-1; 10 bases map to TRBD1. The sequenced material came from T cells isolated from PBMCs. The CDR3 sequence is CASFPTWEGQGPTLNTEAFF. In DNA form, the CDR3 reads TGTGCCAGCTTCCCGACTTGGGAGGGACAGGGGCCGACCTTGAACACTGAAGCTTTCTTT.